Following are 4 T cell receptor beta chains from one sample sequenced in a study of technical replicates of blood from a handful of donors. Here immunoSEQ multiplex PCR was the method, and the copy in TCRdb shows in-frame clones only, minus some. The profile shows tens of thousands of clones, about 92% of them singletons. Sequences were obtained from T cells isolated from PBMCs. The receptors were gathered from a human donor in good health.

The V and J genes are TRBV7-2 and TRBJ1-1; 11 positions agree with TRBD1. The CDR3 has 15 amino acids. Losses at the gene ends were 5 bases for V and 5 bases for J; bases not matched to a gene: 7. Germline CDR1 and CDR2: SGHTA and FQGNSA. The CDR3 spells CASSAGQGGGTEAFF. The CDR3 nucleotides read TGTGCCAGCAGCGCGGGACAGGGGGGTGGGACTGAAGCTTTCTTT.

The chain employs TRBV15 and TRBJ1-5; 9 bases match TRBD1. From germline, CDR1 is LNHNV and CDR2 YYDKDF (reference sequence). The CDR3 loop spans 15 amino acids. Trimming cost V 0 bases and J 6 bases; bases outside gene matches: 3. CDR3: CATSRDGTGSQPQHF. Here the CDR3 DNA reads TGTGCCACCAGCAGAGACGGGACAGGGTCTCAGCCCCAGCATTTT.

The rearrangement uses TRBV2 and TRBJ1-2; 8 bases match TRBD1. The CDR3 runs 14 residues. The J segment lost 5 bases and the V segment lost 7 bases, leaving 9 bases of the junction unmatched. Germline CDR1 reads SNHLY; CDR2 reads FYNNEI. This CDR3 reads CASMVGQGVYGYTF. The CDR3 coding sequence is TGTGCCAGCATGGTTGGACAGGGAGTATATGGCTACACCTTC.

This sequence joins TRBV4-3 and TRBJ1-4; D unresolved. The CDR3 consists of 15 residues. The V gene's germline CDR1 is LGHNA and CDR2 YSLEER. Trimming left V 1 base short and J 6 bases short, with 12 bases between. The CDR3 nucleotides read TGCGCCAGCAGCCAAGTAGTTGGGGAGGATGAAAAACTGTTTTTT. Translation: CASSQVVGEDEKLFF.